This TCR beta chain is drawn from a study of cytomegalovirus exposure and HLA in healthy donors. Whole-study context: The use of the same platform for the 95 to 150 validation repertoires and the roughly 700 first-cohort repertoires was reported by a later analysis. Study-wide findings and caveats: A few CMV-associated chains were confirmed in vitro to be specific for CMV antigens.

The length of the CDR3 is 15 residues. Germline values: CDR1 LNHNV, CDR2 YYDKDF (reference sequence). J lost 3 bases, V lost 1 base, and 0 bases had no gene match. The donors were in the approximately 130-subject validation cohort; that cohort was separate from the roughly 620-subject first cohort. Profiling relied on immunoSEQ multiplex PCR, and the TCRdb table lists in-frame clones only, not all of them. The sample has approximately 230,000 clones; roughly 84% are singletons. As concerns this clone: Its antigen remains unidentified.

The sample consisted of PBMCs. The V and J genes are TRBV15 and TRBJ2-3; 11 positions agree with TRBD2. This TCR came from a man younger than 35 in good health and CMV-seropositive. CDR3 residues: CATSRGTSGTDTQYF. CDR3 nucleotide sequence: TGTGCCACCAGCAGAGGGACTAGCGGGACAGATACGCAGTATTTT. The full variable domain, its missing parts supplied by reference TRBV15 and TRBJ2-3, is DAMVIQNPRYQVTQFGKPVTLSCSQTLNHNVMYWYQQKSSQAPKLLFHYYDKDFNNEADTPDNFQSRRPNTSFCFLDIRSPGLGDTAMYLCATSRGTSGTDTQYFGPGTRLTVL.